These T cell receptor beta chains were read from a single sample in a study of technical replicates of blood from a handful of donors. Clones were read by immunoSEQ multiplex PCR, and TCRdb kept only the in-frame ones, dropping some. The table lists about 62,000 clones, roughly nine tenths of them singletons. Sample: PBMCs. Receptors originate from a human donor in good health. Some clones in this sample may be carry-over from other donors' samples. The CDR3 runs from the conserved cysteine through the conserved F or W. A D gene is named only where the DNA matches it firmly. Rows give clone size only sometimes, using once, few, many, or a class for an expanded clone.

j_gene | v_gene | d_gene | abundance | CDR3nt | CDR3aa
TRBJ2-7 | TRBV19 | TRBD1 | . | TGTGCCAGTAGTATAAGGACAGGGGGCTACGAGCAGTACTTC | CASSIRTGGYEQYF
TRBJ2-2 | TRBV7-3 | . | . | TGTGCCAGCAGCCGTAGAACTCCCACGAACACCGGGGAGCTGTTTTTT | CASSRRTPTNTGELFF
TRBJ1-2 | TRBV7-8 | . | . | TGTGCCAGCAGCCCCCGAGGAATGGCAGGGAATGGCTACACCTTC | CASSPRGMAGNGYTF
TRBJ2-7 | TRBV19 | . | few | TGTGCCAGTAGTACTCGCCCAGGGGGGATGTACGAGCAGTACTTC | CASSTRPGGMYEQYF
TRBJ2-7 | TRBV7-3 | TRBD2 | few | TGTGCCAGCAGCTTAGCGGGAGGCTCCTACGAGCAGTACTTC | CASSLAGGSYEQYF
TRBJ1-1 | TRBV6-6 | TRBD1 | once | TGTGCCAGCAGTTACTCCCAGGGGGCTGAAGCTTTCTTT | CASSYSQGAEAFF
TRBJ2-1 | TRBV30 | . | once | TGTGCCTGGGGGGGCGACGGTGAGCAGTTCTTC | CAWGGDGEQFF
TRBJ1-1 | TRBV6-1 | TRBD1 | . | TGTGCCAGCAGTGAGCTTGGGACAGACTCCCCCAGGAACACTGAAGCTTTCTTT | CASSELGTDSPRNTEAFF
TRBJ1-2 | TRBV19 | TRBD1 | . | TGTGCCAGTAGTGTCGACAGGGTCTATGGCTACACCTTC | CASSVDRVYGYTF
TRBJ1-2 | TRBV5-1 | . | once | TGCGCCAGCAGTCAGGACAGCTCTAACTATGGCTACACCTTC | CASSQDSSNYGYTF
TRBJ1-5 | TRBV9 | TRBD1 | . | TGTGCCAGCAGCGCCGGACAGGGAGGACAGCCCCAGCATTTT | CASSAGQGGQPQHF
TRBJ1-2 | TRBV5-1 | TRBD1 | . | TGCGCCAGCAGCTCTGCGGGGACAGGGGTCTATGGCTACACCTTC | CASSSAGTGVYGYTF
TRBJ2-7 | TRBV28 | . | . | TGTGCCAGCTCCGGGACTCCAACCTACGAGCAGTACTTC | CASSGTPTYEQYF
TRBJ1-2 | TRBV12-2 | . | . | TGTGCAAGTCGCTTTTATTTTGGCAGGGAGGCATGTGGCTACACCTTC | CASRFYFGREACGYTF
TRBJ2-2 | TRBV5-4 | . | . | TGTGCCAGCAGCTTAGGTCTAGGCCCAAACACCGGGGAGCTGTTTTTT | CASSLGLGPNTGELFF
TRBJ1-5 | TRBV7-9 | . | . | TGTGCCAGCAGCCGCACGGGTTCTGAGGGCAATCAGCCCCAGCATTTT | CASSRTGSEGNQPQHF
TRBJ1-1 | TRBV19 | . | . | TGTGCCAGTAGTATTGGAGGCGGAACCACTGAAGCTTTCTTT | CASSIGGGTTEAFF
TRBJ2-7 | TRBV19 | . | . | TGTGCCAGTAGTATAGCTATCTCCTACGAGCAGTACTTC | CASSIAISYEQYF
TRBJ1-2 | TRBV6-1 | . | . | TGTGCCAGCACCCTACAAGAGGAGGGTGGCTACACCTTC | CASTLQEEGGYTF
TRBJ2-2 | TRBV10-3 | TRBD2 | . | TGTGCCCTACCGGGACTAGCGGGGGTTAAGAACACCGGGGAGCTGTTTTTT | CALPGLAGVKNTGELFF
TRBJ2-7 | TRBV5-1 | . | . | TGCGCCAGCAGCTTGGCTCTGGGGGGGCCGAGCTCCTACGAGCAGTACTTC | CASSLALGGPSSYEQYF
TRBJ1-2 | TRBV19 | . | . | TGTGCCAGTAGGAGGGAATTTCGGGCTAACTATGGCTACACCTTC | CASRREFRANYGYTF